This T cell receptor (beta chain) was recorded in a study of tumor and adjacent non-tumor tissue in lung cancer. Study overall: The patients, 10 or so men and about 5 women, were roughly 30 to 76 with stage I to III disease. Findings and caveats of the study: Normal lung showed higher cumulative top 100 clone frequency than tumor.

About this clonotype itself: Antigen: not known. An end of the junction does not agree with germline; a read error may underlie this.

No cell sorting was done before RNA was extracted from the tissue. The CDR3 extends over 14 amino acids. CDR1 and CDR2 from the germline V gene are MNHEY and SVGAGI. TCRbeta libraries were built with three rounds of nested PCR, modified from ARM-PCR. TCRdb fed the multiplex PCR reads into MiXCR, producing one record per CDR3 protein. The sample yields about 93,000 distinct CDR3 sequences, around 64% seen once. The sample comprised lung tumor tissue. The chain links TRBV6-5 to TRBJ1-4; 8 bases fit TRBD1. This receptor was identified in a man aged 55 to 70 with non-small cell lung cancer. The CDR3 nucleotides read TGTGCCAACAGTTACGGACAGGGCGAGGGAAAACTGTTTTTT. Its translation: CANSYGQGEGKLFF.